This T cell receptor beta chain was recorded in a study of T cell changes during pregnancy in multiple sclerosis. Repertoires were generated with immunoSEQ multiplex PCR, while TCRdb's copy carries only in-frame clones and drops some. The sample includes about 36,000 clones, roughly 89% seen only once; the top ten take approximately 0.44%. The CDR3 runs to 18 residues. This chain links TRBV21-1 with TRBJ1-1. TRBV21-1 is a pseudogene segment. Specimen: CD4+ T cells from peripheral blood mononuclear cells, collected in the second trimester of pregnancy. The receptor's source is a female donor in good health, enrolled as a control in a pregnancy study. The CDR3 protein is CASSKEWGSHARGTEAFF. In nucleotides, the CDR3 is TGTGCCAGCAGCAAAGAGTGGGGTTCCCACGCTCGGGGCACTGAAGCTTTCTTT.